This TCR beta chain was recovered during a study of CD8+CD57+ T cells in acquired aplastic anemia. General study findings and limits: Significance was not reached for CD8+ Simpson's diversity between patients and controls.

The length of the CDR3 is 16 residues. Looked up from germline, CDR1 is MRHNA and CDR2 is SNTAGT. This clonotype was found many times. Antigen specificity is unknown. One junction end disagrees with the germline gene, perhaps due to a read error. Genomic DNA constituted the template upon which TCR beta VDJ and CDR3 profiling was performed. TCRdb reprocessed the reads with MiXCR, giving one entry per CDR3 protein. The table lists about 58,000 distinct CDR3 sequences, approximately 50% of them singletons. By flow cytometry, patients selected for sequencing had shown an expansion of CD8+CD57+ cells. Everyone among the patients had severe acquired aplastic anemia. No patient had been given any therapy when blood was sampled.

The sample comprised sorted CD4+, CD8+, or CD8+CD57+ T cells (not recorded which) from PBMCs. The sequence derives from a human donor with aplastic anemia. J is TRBJ2-3 and V is TRBV6-4; D gene ambiguous. Here the CDR3 DNA reads TGTGCCAGCAGTAACTCGCGGACCAAAAGCACAGATACGCAGTATTTT. As protein: CASSNSRTKSTDTQYF.